The rows below give T cell receptor beta chains drawn from one sample of a study of T cells in Graves' hyperthyroidism and ophthalmopathy. Each CDR3 protein is one row after TCRdb ran MiXCR on the multiplex PCR reads. The table shows 370,000 or so distinct CDR3 sequences, with approximately 12% occurring only once. Sequencing was carried out using blood. These receptors were obtained from a man aged 25-40 years with Graves' hyperthyroidism that later progressed to Graves' ophthalmopathy. The CDR3 runs from the conserved cysteine through the conserved F or W. The order of the fields is V gene, clone size, D gene, CDR3 protein. A D gene is named only where the DNA matches it firmly. Clone size is not always given. Where it is, it says once, few, many or a class for expanded clones.

V: TRBV6-2/TRBV6-3; size: NA; D: NA; CDR3: CASSSTPWTRSNTEAFF
V: TRBV2; size: NA; D: TRBD1; CDR3: CASSIGTGFEKLFF
V: TRBV2; size: NA; D: TRBD1; CDR3: CASSRGTGGTEQFF
V: TRBV7-8; size: NA; D: TRBD2; CDR3: CASSLGLAGSVTDTQCF
V: TRBV15; size: NA; D: TRBD1; CDR3: CATSLRTGGGSEKLFF
V: TRBV12-3/TRBV12-4; size: many; D: NA; CDR3: CASSTWGEQFF
V: TRBV10-1; size: many; D: NA; CDR3: CASSEGGPGAAEAFF
V: TRBV18; size: many; D: NA; CDR3: CASSPPAYTVQETQYF
V: TRBV5-4; size: few; D: TRBD1; CDR3: CASSLAGQKNYGYTF
V: TRBV27; size: few; D: NA; CDR3: CASSLSGFTGELFF
V: TRBV30; size: NA; D: NA; CDR3: CAWSNRNTGELFF
V: TRBV9; size: few; D: TRBD2; CDR3: CASSQGGTSAGNEQFF
V: TRBV7-8; size: many; D: NA; CDR3: CASSFGAPGNTIYF
V: TRBV7-9; size: many; D: NA; CDR3: CASSLVQGPNEKLFF
V: TRBV6-1; size: many; D: NA; CDR3: CASSEDASLTEAFF
V: TRBV19; size: NA; D: NA; CDR3: CASTPGAGIYEQYF
V: TRBV7-8; size: many; D: NA; CDR3: CASSPRRNNEKLFF
V: TRBV4-1; size: NA; D: NA; CDR3: CASSQQGGDTQYF
V: TRBV7-9; size: many; D: TRBD1; CDR3: CASSPTGTGRNEQYF